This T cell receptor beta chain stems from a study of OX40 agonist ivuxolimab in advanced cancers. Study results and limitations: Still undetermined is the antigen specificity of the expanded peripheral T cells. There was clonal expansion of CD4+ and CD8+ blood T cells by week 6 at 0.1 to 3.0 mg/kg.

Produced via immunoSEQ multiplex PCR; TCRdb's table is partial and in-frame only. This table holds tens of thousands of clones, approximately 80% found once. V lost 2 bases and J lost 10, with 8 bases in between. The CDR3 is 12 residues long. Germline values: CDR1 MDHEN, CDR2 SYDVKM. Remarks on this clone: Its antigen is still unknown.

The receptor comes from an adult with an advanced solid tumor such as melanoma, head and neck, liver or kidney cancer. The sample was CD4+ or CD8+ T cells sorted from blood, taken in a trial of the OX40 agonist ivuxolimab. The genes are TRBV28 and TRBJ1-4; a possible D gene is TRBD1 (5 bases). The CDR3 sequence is CASSLEGRKLFF. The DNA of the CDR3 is TGTGCCAGCAGTTTAGAGGGGCGAAAACTGTTTTTT. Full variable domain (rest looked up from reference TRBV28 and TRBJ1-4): DVKVTQSSRYLVKRTGEKVFLECVQDMDHENMFWYRQDPGLGLRLIYFSYDVKMKEKGDIPEGYSVSREKKERFSLILESASTNQTSMYLCASSLEGRKLFFGSGTQLSVL.